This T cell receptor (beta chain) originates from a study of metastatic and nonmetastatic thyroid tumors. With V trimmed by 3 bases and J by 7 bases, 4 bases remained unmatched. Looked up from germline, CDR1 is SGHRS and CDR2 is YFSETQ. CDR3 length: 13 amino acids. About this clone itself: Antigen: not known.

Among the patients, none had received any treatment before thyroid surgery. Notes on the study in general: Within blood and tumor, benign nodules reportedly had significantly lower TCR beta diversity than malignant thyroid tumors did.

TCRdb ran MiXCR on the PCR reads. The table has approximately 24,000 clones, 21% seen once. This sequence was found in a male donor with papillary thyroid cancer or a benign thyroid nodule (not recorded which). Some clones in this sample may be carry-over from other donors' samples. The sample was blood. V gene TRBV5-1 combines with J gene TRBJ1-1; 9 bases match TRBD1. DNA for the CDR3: TGCGCCAGCAGCTACAGGGGGCGCGATGAAGCTTTCTTT. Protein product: CASSYRGRDEAFF.